What follows are 13 T cell receptor beta chains derived from one specimen sequenced in a study of CD8 T cells in Susac syndrome. RNA, at about 0.5 to 1 ug, was reverse transcribed with random hexamers. TCRdb itself ran the immunoSEQ multiplex PCR reads through MiXCR, one entry per CDR3 protein. Seen here are some 260,000 distinct CDR3 sequences, 80% to 90% observed once, and the top ten hold around 0.12%. Sequences were obtained from CD8+ T cells from PBMCs. Every receptor here comes from a human donor with multiple sclerosis.

The V call is TRBV12-3 or TRBV12-4, the J call TRBJ1-6, with TRBD1 as a possible D gene (5 bases). The CDR3 is 16 amino acids. The V end lost 8 bases, the J end lost 0 bases, and 14 bases lay between the germline ends. The CDR3 DNA reads TGTGCCAGCGGACGACAGATACACTCCTATAATTCACCCCTCCACTTT. Translated: CASGRQIHSYNSPLHF.

The chain combines TRBV12-3 or TRBV12-4 with TRBJ1-5, with D uncertain. V dropped 6 bases and J dropped 9 bases, with 18 bases sitting between them. CDR3 length: 14 residues. CDR3 amino acids: CASSPDPRRWPQHF. The CDR3 DNA reads TGTGCCAGCAGCCCAGACCCTCGTCGTTGGCCCCAGCATTTT.

CDR3 protein: CAISETGNQPQHF. The CDR3 nucleotides are TGTGCCATCAGTGAGACTGGTAATCAGCCCCAGCATTTT. This rearrangement joins TRBV10-3 to TRBJ1-5; D remains unclear. Germline CDR1 ENHRY, CDR2 SYGVKD. Between the trimmed V and J ends, which lost 2 bases and 4 bases, there was a span of 6 bases. CDR3 length equals 13 residues.

J is TRBJ2-5 and V is TRBV28; D unclear. Germline V gives CDR1 MDHEN, CDR2 SYDVKM. The CDR3 extends over 13 amino acids. Deletions cut 6 bases from V and 5 bases from J, with 13 bases between. The CDR3 DNA is TGTGCCAGCAGCCTCCGACAACCGGAGACCCAGTACTTC. Its protein is CASSLRQPETQYF.

V is TRBV7-9 and J is TRBJ1-1; TRBD1 might be the D (5 bases). The ends were cut back, 6 bases at V and 10 bases at J, with 21 bases in the middle. CDR1 and CDR2 from the germline V gene are SEHNR and FQNEAQ (reference sequence). CDR3 length: 14 residues. The CDR3 DNA reads TGTGCCAGCAGTTGGTTCAGGGTCGGGGCTGGAGCTTTCTTT. It encodes CASSWFRVGAGAFF.

J is TRBJ2-7 and V is TRBV29-1, with 7 bases lining up with TRBD1. CDR1 is SQVTM and CDR2 is ANQGSEA in the germline V gene. The V segment lost 5 bases and the J segment 4 bases; nucleotides outside the gene matches: 8. The CDR3 totals 13 residues. The CDR3 DNA reads as TGCAGCGTTATTGACGAGGGGGCGTACGAGCAGTACTTC. Amino acids: CSVIDEGAYEQYF.

This clonotype has just one count. The chain carries TRBV7-2 and TRBJ2-2; 8 positions match TRBD2. Germline V gives CDR1 SGHTA, CDR2 FQGNSA. The CDR3 sequence is 16 residues long. With V trimmed by 5 bases and J by 0 bases, 5 bases remained unmatched. In nucleotides, the CDR3 is TGTGCCAGCAGCCCGGGACTAGTCCCGAACACCGGGGAGCTGTTTTTT. It yields the protein CASSPGLVPNTGELFF.

The V gene is TRBV7-6, the J gene TRBJ2-7; 7 bases line up with TRBD2. V lost 2 bases and J lost 5; bases outside the gene matches: 6. Germline V CDR1 and CDR2: SGHVS, FNYEAQ. The CDR3 is 14 amino acids. The CDR3 here is CASSLSPAGDEQYF. In nucleotides, the CDR3 is TGTGCCAGCAGCTTATCCCCCGCGGGGGACGAGCAGTACTTC.

The rearrangement joins TRBV7-9 to TRBJ2-7; D unresolved. This CDR3 spans 12 amino acids. Trimming stripped 3 bases from V and 6 bases from J, with 9 bases between. The V gene's germline CDR1 is SEHNR and CDR2 FQNEAQ (reference sequence). The CDR3 region is CASSLRSPEQYF. The CDR3 DNA sequence: TGTGCCAGCAGCTTGAGGAGCCCCGAGCAGTACTTC.

The V call is TRBV6-1, the J call TRBJ2-7; perhaps TRBD1 as D (6 bases). V dropped 1 base and J dropped 3 bases, with 19 bases sitting between them. The length of the CDR3 is 17 residues. Germline V gene sequence: CDR1 MNHNS, CDR2 SASEGT. CDR3 sequence: CASSEVFRRVGGYEQYF. CDR3 DNA sequence: TGTGCCAGCAGTGAAGTCTTCCGTCGAGTAGGGGGCTACGAGCAGTACTTC.

The chain is built from TRBV9 and TRBJ2-7; D is possibly TRBD1 or TRBD2 (7 bases each). Trimming took off 1 base at V and 6 bases at J, with 20 bases between the two ends. The CDR3 is 16 amino acids. Germline V lookup: CDR1 SGDLS, CDR2 YYNGEE. CDR3 in amino acids: CASSVTREGAHREQYF. The CDR3 nucleotides read TGTGCCAGCAGCGTAACGAGGGAGGGGGCCCACCGCGAGCAGTACTTC. The entire variable domain, with the rest obtained from reference TRBV9 and TRBJ2-7, is as follows: DSGVTQTPKHLITATGQRVTLRCSPRSGDLSVYWYQQSLDQGLQFLIQYYNGEERAKGNILERFSAQQFPDLHSELNLSSLELGDSALYFCASSVTREGAHREQYFGPGTRLTVT.

The J gene is TRBJ1-6, the V gene TRBV6-5; D call uncertain. Per the germline V gene, CDR1 is MNHEY and CDR2 is SVGAGI. The CDR3 is 12 residues long. Trimming stripped 8 bases from V and 8 bases from J, with 10 bases between. Here the CDR3 reads CASSVSDSPLHF. For the CDR3, the DNA is TGTGCCAGCTCGGTGTCGGATTCACCCCTCCACTTT.

The rearrangement joins TRBV2 to TRBJ1-2; tentative D call: TRBD1 (5 bases). Deletions cut 8 bases from V and 4 bases from J, with 11 bases between. Germline lookup yields CDR1 SNHLY and CDR2 FYNNEI. This CDR3 spans 12 amino acids. The CDR3 spells CASVGVLYGYTF. DNA for the CDR3: TGTGCCAGCGTAGGGGTACTCTATGGCTACACCTTC.